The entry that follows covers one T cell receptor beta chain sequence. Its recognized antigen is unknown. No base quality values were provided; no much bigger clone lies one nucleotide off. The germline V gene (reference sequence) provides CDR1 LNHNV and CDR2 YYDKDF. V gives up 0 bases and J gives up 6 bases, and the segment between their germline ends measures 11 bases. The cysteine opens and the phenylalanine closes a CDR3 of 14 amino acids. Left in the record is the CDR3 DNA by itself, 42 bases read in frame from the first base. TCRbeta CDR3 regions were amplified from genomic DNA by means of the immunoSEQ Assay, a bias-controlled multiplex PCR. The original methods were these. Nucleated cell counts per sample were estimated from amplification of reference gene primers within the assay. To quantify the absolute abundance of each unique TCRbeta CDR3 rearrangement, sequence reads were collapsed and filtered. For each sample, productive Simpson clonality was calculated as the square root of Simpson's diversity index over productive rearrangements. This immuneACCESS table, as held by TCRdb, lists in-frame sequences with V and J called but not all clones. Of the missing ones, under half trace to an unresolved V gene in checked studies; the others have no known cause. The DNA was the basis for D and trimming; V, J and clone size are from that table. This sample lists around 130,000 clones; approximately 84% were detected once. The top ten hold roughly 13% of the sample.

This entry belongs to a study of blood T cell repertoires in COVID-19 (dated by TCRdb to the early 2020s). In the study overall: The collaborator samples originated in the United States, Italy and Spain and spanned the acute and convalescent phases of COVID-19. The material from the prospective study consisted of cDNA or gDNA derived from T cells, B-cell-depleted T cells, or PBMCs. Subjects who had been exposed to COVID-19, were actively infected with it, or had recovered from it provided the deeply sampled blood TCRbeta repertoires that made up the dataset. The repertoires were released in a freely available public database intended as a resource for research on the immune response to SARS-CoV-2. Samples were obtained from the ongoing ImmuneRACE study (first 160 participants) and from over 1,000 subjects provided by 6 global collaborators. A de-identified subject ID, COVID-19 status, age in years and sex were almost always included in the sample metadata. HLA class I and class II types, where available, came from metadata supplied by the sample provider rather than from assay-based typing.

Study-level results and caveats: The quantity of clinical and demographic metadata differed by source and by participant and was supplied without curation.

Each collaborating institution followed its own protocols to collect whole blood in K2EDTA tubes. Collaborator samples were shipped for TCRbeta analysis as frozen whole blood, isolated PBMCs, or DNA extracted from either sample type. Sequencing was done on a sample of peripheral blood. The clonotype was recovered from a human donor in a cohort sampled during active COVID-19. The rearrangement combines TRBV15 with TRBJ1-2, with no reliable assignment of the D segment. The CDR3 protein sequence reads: CATSRDMRSDGYTF. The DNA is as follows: TGTGCCACCAGCAGAGATATGAGGTCGGATGGCTACACCTTC.